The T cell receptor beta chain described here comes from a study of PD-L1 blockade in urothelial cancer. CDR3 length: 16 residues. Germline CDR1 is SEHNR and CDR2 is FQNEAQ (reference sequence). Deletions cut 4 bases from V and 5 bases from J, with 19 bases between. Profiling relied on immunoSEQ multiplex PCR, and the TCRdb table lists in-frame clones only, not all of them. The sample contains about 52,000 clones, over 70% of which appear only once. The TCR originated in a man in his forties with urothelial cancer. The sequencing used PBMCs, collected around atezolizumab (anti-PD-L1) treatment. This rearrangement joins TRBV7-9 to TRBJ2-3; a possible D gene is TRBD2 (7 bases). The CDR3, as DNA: TGTGCCAGCAGCTCCAGCGGGCGGGGGCGAGGAGATACGCAGTATTTT. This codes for CASSSSGRGRGDTQYF.